These 9 T cell receptor beta chains originate from one sample sequenced in a study of blood T cell repertoires in COVID-19. TCRdb keeps only in-frame clones here, not all; method: immunoSEQ multiplex PCR. The table shows about 150,000 clones, with 75% to 90% occurring only once. Sequencing was done on a sample of peripheral blood. The receptors were gathered from a man between 18 and 29 years old with COVID-19, enrolled during active disease.

This rearrangement joins TRBV10-1 to TRBJ2-3; D gene unclear. CDR1 WNHNN and CDR2 SYGVQD come from the germline V gene (reference sequence). The CDR3 consists of 15 residues. The germline V and J ends were trimmed by 0 bases and 0 bases, with 7 bases remaining between them. The CDR3 DNA reads TGCGCCAGCAGTGAGTCGTGGCCCAGCACAGATACGCAGTATTTT. It is translated as CASSESWPSTDTQYF.

This chain uses TRBV11-2 with TRBJ2-7, with TRBD1 matching over 10 bases. The CDR3 extends over 14 amino acids. The germline V gene has CDR1 SGHAT and CDR2 FQNNGV. V shed 1 base, J shed 6 bases, and the junction held 3 bases outside the gene matches. CDR3 nucleotides: TGTGCCAGCAGCTTAGGACAGGGGGCACTCGAGCAGTACTTC. Translation gives CASSLGQGALEQYF.

The table lists this clone with a count of one. In nucleotides, the CDR3 is TGTGCCAGTACGTGGCGGGGGGCGAATACTGAAGCTTTCTTT. It specifies CASTWRGANTEAFF. The chain has TRBV19 and TRBJ1-1, with D possibly being TRBD1 (6 bases). Germline V CDR1 and CDR2: LNHDA, SQIVND (reference sequence). Trimming pared 7 bases from V and 5 bases from J, leaving 17 bases between. This CDR3 contains 14 residues.

The J gene is TRBJ1-2, the V gene TRBV6-5; D might be TRBD1 (5 bases). Deletions cut 6 bases from V and 3 bases from J, with 14 bases between. The CDR3 loop spans 14 amino acids. CDR1 is MNHEY, CDR2 SVGAGI, per germline. The CDR3 spells CASRRPGLDYGYTF. The DNA for the CDR3 is TGTGCCAGCAGGCGTCCGGGACTTGACTATGGCTACACCTTC.

V usage is TRBV2 and J usage is TRBJ1-2; 12 nucleotides match TRBD1. Germline values: CDR1 SNHLY, CDR2 FYNNEI. V lost 6 bases, J lost 8 bases, and 13 bases stayed unmatched. CDR3 length: 16 residues. CDR3 residues: CASSAGTGGRFGGYTF. The CDR3 DNA is TGTGCCAGCAGCGCCGGGACAGGGGGCCGGTTTGGGGGCTACACCTTC.

The chain links TRBV5-4 to TRBJ2-2, with 7 nucleotides matching TRBD2. Germline V gives CDR1 SGHNT, CDR2 YYREEE (reference sequence). Trimming took 2 bases from V and 7 from J; bases not matched to a gene: 8. The CDR3 length is 15 residues. The CDR3 protein is CASSLGTSVNGELFF. The CDR3 DNA is TGTGCCAGCAGCTTAGGAACTAGCGTCAACGGGGAGCTGTTTTTT.

This rearrangement joins TRBV6-1 to TRBJ2-2; no firm D call. The CDR3 spans 16 residues. V lost 4 bases, J lost 2 bases, and 14 bases lay in between. Germline-derived CDR1 and CDR2 are MNHNS and SASEGT. This chain's CDR3 is CASSVGSLLNTGELFF. CDR3 sequence (DNA): TGTGCCAGCAGTGTCGGTTCATTGCTTAACACCGGGGAGCTGTTTTTT.

The chain carries TRBV5-6 and TRBJ2-7; D is unresolved. The germline CDR1 and CDR2 sequences are SGHDT and YYEEEE. Trimming shortened V by 4 bases and J by 0 bases, and 17 bases separated the two germline ends. CDR3 length: 16 residues. The DNA of the CDR3 is TGTGCCAGCAGCCCCCTGCCCACTGAGAACTCCTACGAGCAGTACTTC. It specifies CASSPLPTENSYEQYF.

The chain couples TRBV6-6 to TRBJ1-1; no reliable D call. V lost 0 bases, J lost 4 bases, and 9 bases lay in between. The germline V gene has CDR1 MNHNY and CDR2 SVGAGI (reference sequence). This CDR3 comprises 14 residues. DNA of the CDR3: TGTGCCAGCAGTTACTCGAGGGCGGGCACTGAAGCTTTCTTT. This codes for CASSYSRAGTEAFF.